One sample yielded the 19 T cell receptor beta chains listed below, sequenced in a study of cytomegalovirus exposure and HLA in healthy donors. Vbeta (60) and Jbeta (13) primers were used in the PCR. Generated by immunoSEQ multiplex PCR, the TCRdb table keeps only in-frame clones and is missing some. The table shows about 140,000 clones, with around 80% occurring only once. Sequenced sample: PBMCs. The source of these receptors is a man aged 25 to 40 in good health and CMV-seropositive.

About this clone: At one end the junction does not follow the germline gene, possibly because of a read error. Here the CDR3 DNA reads TGTTCCAGCAGCTTAGGAGATTACGAGCAGTACTTC. Its translation is CSSSLGDYEQYF. The chain links TRBV7-9 to TRBJ2-7; no clear D gene. CDR3 length: 12 amino acids. Germline V lookup: CDR1 SEHNR, CDR2 FQNEAQ (reference sequence).

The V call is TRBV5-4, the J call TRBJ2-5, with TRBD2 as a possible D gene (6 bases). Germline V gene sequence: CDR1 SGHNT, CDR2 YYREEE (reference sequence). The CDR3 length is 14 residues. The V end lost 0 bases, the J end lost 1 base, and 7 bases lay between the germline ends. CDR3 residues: CASSLGGVQETQYF. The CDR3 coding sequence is TGTGCCAGCAGCTTGGGGGGGGTCCAAGAGACCCAGTACTTC.

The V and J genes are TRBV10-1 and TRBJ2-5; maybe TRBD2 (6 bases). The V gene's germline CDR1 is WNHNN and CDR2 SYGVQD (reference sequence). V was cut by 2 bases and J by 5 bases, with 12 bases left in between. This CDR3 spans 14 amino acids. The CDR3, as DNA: TGCGCCAGCAGTGAGGGGATAGCGGTGGAGACCCAGTACTTC. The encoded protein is CASSEGIAVETQYF.

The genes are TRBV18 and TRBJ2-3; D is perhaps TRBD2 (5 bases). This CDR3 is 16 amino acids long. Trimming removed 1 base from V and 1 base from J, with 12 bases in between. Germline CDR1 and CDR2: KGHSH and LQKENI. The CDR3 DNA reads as TGTGCCAGCTCACCACTGGGCGGGTCGGGCACAGATACGCAGTATTTT. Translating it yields CASSPLGGSGTDTQYF.

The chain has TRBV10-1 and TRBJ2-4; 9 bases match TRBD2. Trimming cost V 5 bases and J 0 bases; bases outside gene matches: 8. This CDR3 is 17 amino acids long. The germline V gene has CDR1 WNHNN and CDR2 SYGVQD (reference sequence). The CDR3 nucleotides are TGCGCCAGCAGTTACACCGCGGGGGGGCTAGCCAAAAACATTCAGTACTTC. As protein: CASSYTAGGLAKNIQYF.

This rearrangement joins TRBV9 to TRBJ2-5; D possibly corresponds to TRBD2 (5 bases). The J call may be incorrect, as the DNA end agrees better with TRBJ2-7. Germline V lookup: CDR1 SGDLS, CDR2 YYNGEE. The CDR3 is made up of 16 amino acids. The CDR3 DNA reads TGTGCCAGCAGCGAAACTCTAGGCGGGCCCAAGGGCGAGCAGTACTTC. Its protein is CASSETLGGPKGEQYF.

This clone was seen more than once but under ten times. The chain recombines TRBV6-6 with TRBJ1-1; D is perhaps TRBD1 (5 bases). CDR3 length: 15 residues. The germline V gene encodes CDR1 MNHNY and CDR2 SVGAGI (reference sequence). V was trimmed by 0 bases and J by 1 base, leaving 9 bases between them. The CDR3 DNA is TGTGCCAGCAGTTACTCGACAGTGCGGAACACTGAAGCTTTCTTT. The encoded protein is CASSYSTVRNTEAFF.

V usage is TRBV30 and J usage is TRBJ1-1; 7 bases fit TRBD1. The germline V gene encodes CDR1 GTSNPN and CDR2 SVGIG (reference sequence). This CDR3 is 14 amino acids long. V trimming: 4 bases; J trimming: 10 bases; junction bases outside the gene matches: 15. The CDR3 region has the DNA TGTGCCTGGAAGCTAGGGGGCAAACCTCAGGCAGCTTTCTTT. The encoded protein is CAWKLGGKPQAAFF.

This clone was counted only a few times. The CDR3: CASSLAGASSYNSPLHF. The CDR3 nucleotides are TGTGCCAGCAGCTTGGCAGGGGCTAGCTCCTATAATTCACCCCTCCACTTT. The chain employs TRBV5-6 and TRBJ1-6; D might be TRBD1 (6 bases). The CDR3 has 17 residues. Deletions cut 0 bases from V and 0 bases from J, with 10 bases between. The V gene's germline CDR1 is SGHDT and CDR2 YYEEEE.

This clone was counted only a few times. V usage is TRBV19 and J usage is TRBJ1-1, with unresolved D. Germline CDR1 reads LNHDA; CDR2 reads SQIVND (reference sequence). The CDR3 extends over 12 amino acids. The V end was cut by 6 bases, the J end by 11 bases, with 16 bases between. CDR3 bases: TGTGCCAGTAGGGGAGCAGGAGTTGGGGCTTTCTTT. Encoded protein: CASRGAGVGAFF.

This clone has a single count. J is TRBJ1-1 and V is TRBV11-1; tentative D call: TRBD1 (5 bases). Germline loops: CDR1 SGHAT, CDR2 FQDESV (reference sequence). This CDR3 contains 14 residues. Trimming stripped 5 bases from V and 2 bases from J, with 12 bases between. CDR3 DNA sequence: TGTGCCAGCAGCACGACAGACCGTAACACTGAAGCTTTCTTT. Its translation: CASSTTDRNTEAFF. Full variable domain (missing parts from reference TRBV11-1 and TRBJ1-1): EAEVAQSPRYKITEKSQAVAFWCDPISGHATLYWYRQILGQGPELLVQFQDESVVDDSQLPKDRFSAERLKGVDSTLKIQPAELGDSAMYLCASSTTDRNTEAFFGQGTRLTVV.

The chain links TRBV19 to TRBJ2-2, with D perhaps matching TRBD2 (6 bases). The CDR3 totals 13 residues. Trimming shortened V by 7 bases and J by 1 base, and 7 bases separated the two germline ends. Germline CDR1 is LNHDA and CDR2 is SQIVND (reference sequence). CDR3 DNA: TGTGCCAGTAAGGGAGGGAACACCGGGGAGCTGTTTTTT. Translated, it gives CASKGGNTGELFF. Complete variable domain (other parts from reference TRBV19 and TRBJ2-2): DGGITQSPKYLFRKEGQNVTLSCEQNLNHDAMYWYRQDPGQGLRLIYYSQIVNDFQKGDIAEGYSVSREKKESFPLTVTSAQKNPTAFYLCASKGGNTGELFFGEGSRLTVL.

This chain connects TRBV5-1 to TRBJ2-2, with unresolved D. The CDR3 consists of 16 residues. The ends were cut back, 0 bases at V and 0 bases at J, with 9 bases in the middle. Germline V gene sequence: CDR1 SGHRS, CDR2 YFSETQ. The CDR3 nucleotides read TGCGCCAGCAGCTTGGCGGAGAACGCGAACACCGGGGAGCTGTTTTTT. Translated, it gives CASSLAENANTGELFF. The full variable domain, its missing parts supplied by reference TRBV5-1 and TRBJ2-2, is KAGVTQTPRYLIKTRGQQVTLSCSPISGHRSVSWYQQTPGQGLQFLFEYFSETQRNKGNFPGRFSGRQFSNSRSEMNVSTLELGDSALYLCASSLAENANTGELFFGEGSRLTVL.

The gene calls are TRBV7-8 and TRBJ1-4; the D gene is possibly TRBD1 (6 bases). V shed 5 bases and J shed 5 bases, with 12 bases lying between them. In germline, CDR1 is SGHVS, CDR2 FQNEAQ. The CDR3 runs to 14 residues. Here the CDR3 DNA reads TGTGCCAGCAGCGTGACAGGTCCAAATGAAAAACTGTTTTTT. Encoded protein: CASSVTGPNEKLFF.

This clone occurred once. Here the CDR3 DNA reads TGCGCCAGCAGTGGACTAGCGGGAACCTCCTACGAGCAGTACTTC. Translation gives CASSGLAGTSYEQYF. The rearrangement links TRBV10-2 to TRBJ2-7, with 11 bases fitting TRBD2. V lost 4 bases to trimming and J lost 0 bases; unmatched junction nucleotides: 2. CDR3 length: 15 residues. Germline values: CDR1 WSHSY, CDR2 SAAADI.

The CDR3 bases are TGCGCCAGCAGCTTGGATGAGTTCTCCTACGAGCAGTACTTC. Protein product: CASSLDEFSYEQYF. The V gene is TRBV5-1, the J gene TRBJ2-7, with D unclear. Trimming shortened V by 0 bases and J by 0 bases, and 7 bases separated the two germline ends. From germline, CDR1 is SGHRS and CDR2 YFSETQ. CDR3 length: 14 amino acids.

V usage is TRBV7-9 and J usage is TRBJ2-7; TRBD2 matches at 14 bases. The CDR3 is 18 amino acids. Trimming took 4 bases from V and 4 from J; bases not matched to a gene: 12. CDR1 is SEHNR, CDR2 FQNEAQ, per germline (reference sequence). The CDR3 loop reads CASSSGLAGGWRFYEQYF. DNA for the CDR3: TGTGCCAGCAGCTCCGGACTAGCGGGAGGATGGCGGTTTTACGAGCAGTACTTC.

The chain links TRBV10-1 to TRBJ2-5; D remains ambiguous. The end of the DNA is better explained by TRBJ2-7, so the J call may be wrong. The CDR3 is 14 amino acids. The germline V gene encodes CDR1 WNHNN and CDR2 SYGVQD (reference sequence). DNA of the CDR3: TGCGCCAGCAGTGAATCCTCTCCTTCCTACGAGCAGTACTTC. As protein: CASSESSPSYEQYF.

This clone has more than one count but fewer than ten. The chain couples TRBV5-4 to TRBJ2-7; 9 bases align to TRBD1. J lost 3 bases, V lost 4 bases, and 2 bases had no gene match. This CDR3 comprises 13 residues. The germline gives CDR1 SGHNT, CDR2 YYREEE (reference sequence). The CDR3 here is CASSRTGDYEQYF. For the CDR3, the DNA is TGTGCCAGCAGCCGGACAGGGGACTACGAGCAGTACTTC.